The present TCR beta chain was sequenced within a study of T cell responses to AZD1222 COVID-19 vaccine (dated by TCRdb to the early 2020s). As for the study more broadly: A total of about 250 trial participants underwent TCR sequencing, of whom 207 had received two doses of AZD1222 and some 25 had received two doses of the MenACWY control vaccine. Trial participants were enrolled by age into 18-55, 56-69 and 70-plus year subgroups, with 148, 28 and 57 TCR-sequenced participants respectively.

The CDR3 regions of human TCRbeta chains were analyzed by immunosequencing. The authors' pipeline ran thus. TCRs in the repertoires were matched against a reference library of SARS-CoV-2-specific TCRs that had been generated with the MIRA antigen-specificity platform. Breadth was defined as the fraction of unique TCRs that were SARS-CoV-2-associated. Depth was defined as the fraction of total T cells that were SARS-CoV-2-associated. Using the MIRA data, every spike-specific TCR was mapped to the spike region that the TCR reacted to and assigned to either a CD4 or a CD8 class. Log10-transformed breadth and depth values were compared by one-way ANOVA with Sidak's multiple comparisons tests. TCRdb limited this immuneACCESS table to in-frame rearrangements with V and J called. A share of clones is missing; checked studies link under half to unresolved V genes, and the rest is unexplained. V and J calls and clone size are copied from that table; D and trimming were computed from the DNA. The sample table shows 42,000 or so clones, and roughly 85% are seen once. Approximately 27% of the sample lies in the top ten.

CDR1 and CDR2 (MNHEY, SVGAGI) derive from the germline V gene. The V and J ends are trimmed by 6 bases and 4 bases, leaving 12 bases between them. From cysteine to phenylalanine, the CDR3 is 13 amino acids long. The kept DNA is CDR3 alone, 39 bases in frame from the first base. With regard to this clone: No antigen is known for it. No base qualities exist here, and no much larger clone lies one base off it.

The time point label corresponds to: about 28 days (+/-7) after the second vaccine dose. This sample's treatment or condition label indicates: meningococcal conjugate vaccine given as trial control. The vaccinee samples were drawn from two UK trials, COV001 and COV002, one of which was a single-blind randomized controlled phase 2/3 trial testing AZD1222 (ChAdOx1 nCoV-19) in healthy adults. For TCRbeta chain sequencing, PBMC samples were collected from trial participants at day 0 and at day 28 after the second dose. Study-wide findings and limitations: Only five or six AZD1222 recipients were SARS-CoV-2 seropositive at baseline, limiting conclusions about previously exposed vaccinees. Participants were mostly white British, with more females than males. The authors suggested clonal diversity may have been underestimated. A significant rise in spike-specific TCR breadth and depth was observed after two AZD1222 doses relative to day 0 and relative to MenACWY recipients. Nearly half of unique spike-specific TCRs reportedly recognized epitopes outside regions mutated in the B.1.351 and B.1.1.7 variants. Because no day 14 peak-response samples were available, repertoires were characterized only after the peak T cell response. The vaccine-associated CD4 TCRs covered the entire spike protein, and the dominant responses fell in regions 160-218 and 743-854. In the small 56-69-year group, the increase in depth fell short of significance, most likely because of low power.

The source of this sequence is an adult who received the MenACWY meningococcal vaccine as a control. The material sequenced was peripheral blood, taken 28 days after the second dose of the MenACWY control vaccine. The chain couples TRBV6-5 to TRBJ1-2, with the D gene too uncertain to name. The nucleotide sequence reads TGTGCCAGCAGGCCGGGATCAGGCTATGGCTACACCTTC. This yields the protein CASRPGSGYGYTF.